The text below deals with one T cell receptor beta chain. One entry per CDR3 protein results from TCRdb running MiXCR on the RT-PCR reads. Of approximately 720,000 distinct CDR3 sequences in the sample, around 14% were seen once. CDR1 is SGHKS and CDR2 is YYEKEE in the germline V gene (reference sequence). V was cut by 2 bases and J by 5 bases, with 14 bases left in between. The length of the CDR3 is 15 residues. This TCR was sampled from a female donor in good health, serving as a healthy control. The source material was memory CD4+ T cells from blood. V gene TRBV5-5 combines with J gene TRBJ1-5, with D tentatively TRBD1 (6 bases). DNA of the CDR3: TGTGCCAGCAGCTTTATGCCGGGGGCTGATCAGCCCCAGCATTTT. This translates into CASSFMPGADQPQHF.